A single sample gave rise to the 31 T cell receptor beta chains below, sequenced in a study of tumor and adjacent non-tumor tissue in lung cancer. RNA was extracted from bulk tissue without any cell sorting. Three rounds of nested PCR, following a modified ARM-PCR protocol, produced the TCRbeta library. Using its own MiXCR run on the multiplex PCR reads, TCRdb lists one record per CDR3 protein. Of 200,000 to 250,000 distinct CDR3 sequences in the sample, about 71% were seen once. The source material was lung tumor tissue. These receptors all come from a man in his sixties with non-small cell lung cancer.

This clonotype was observed at least ten times. A read error may produce the germline difference seen at one junction end. The chain couples TRBV6-5 to TRBJ2-3; the D is unclear. There are 14 residues in the CDR3. Germline-derived CDR1 and CDR2 are MNHEY and SVGAGI. The DNA for the CDR3 is TGTGCCAGCAGTTACTCGTTCCGCACGGATACGCAGTATTTT. Translation: CASSYSFRTDTQYF.

Details on this clonotype: Being one base from a much bigger clone, this may be a read error. V is TRBV4-2 and J is TRBJ2-3, with 11 bases identical to TRBD2. Germline assignment: CDR1 LGHNA and CDR2 YNFKEQ. V gave up 0 bases and J gave up 8 bases; unmatched junction bases: 10. CDR3 size: 17 residues. The CDR3 region has the DNA TGTGCCAGCAGCCAAGAATCTAGCGGGAGGCCAATAGTTACGCAGTATTTT. This sequence encodes CASSQESSGRPIVTQYF.

The rearrangement links TRBV24-1 to TRBJ2-7; D unclear. CDR1 is KGHDR, CDR2 SFDVKD, per germline. The V gene lost 1 base and the J gene lost 0 bases, with 15 bases spanning the gap. This CDR3 comprises 17 residues. Here the CDR3 reads CATSDFPLTRSSYEQYF. The CDR3 nucleotides read TGTGCCACCAGTGATTTTCCACTGACAAGGAGCTCCTACGAGCAGTACTTC.

There are a few counts of this clonotype. This chain uses TRBV4-3 with TRBJ1-1; D call uncertain. Germline V CDR1 and CDR2: LGHNA, YSLEER. Trimming took 0 bases from V and 5 from J, leaving 19 bases between them. This CDR3 contains 17 residues. DNA of the CDR3: TGCGCCAGCAGCCAAGACGTTCCTGGTACTTCGGGTACTGAAGCTTTCTTT. Its protein is CASSQDVPGTSGTEAFF.

Note on this clonotype: Its ends do not fully match the called genes, so a read error is possible. V and J are TRBV11-3 and TRBJ2-7; D gene ambiguous. The CDR3 has 15 amino acids. CDR1 and CDR2 from the germline V gene are SGHNT and YENEEA. The CDR3 region has the DNA TGTACCAGCAGCCCAGATGGGGATTACACCTACGAACAGTACTTC. Its protein is CTSSPDGDYTYEQYF.

Concerning this clonotype itself: The CDR3 does not close with the conserved phenylalanine or tryptophan, likely indicating a read error. J is TRBJ2-3 and V is TRBV11-3; D might be TRBD2 (5 bases). The germline gives CDR1 SGHNT, CDR2 YENEEA. The CDR3 covers 16 residues. The CDR3 sequence: CASSLASKTRTDAQYL. The CDR3 DNA follows: TGTGCCAGTAGCTTAGCGTCCAAGACCCGCACAGATGCGCAGTATCTT.

On this clonotype: This may be a read error, as it is one base from a much larger clone. V and J are TRBV5-1 and TRBJ2-7, with D maybe TRBD1 (5 bases). The length of the CDR3 is 13 residues. V lost 0 bases to trimming and J lost 7 bases, with 11 bases between them. CDR1 SGHRS and CDR2 YFSETQ come from the germline V gene. DNA of the CDR3: TGCGCCAGCAGCTTGGCCGTTGGGGCAGAGCAGTACTTC. This translates into CASSLAVGAEQYF.

The chain has TRBV10-3 and TRBJ1-5; 10 bases agree with TRBD1. CDR1 ENHRY and CDR2 SYGVKD come from the germline V gene. The CDR3 extends over 14 amino acids. V trimming: 10 bases; J trimming: 6 bases; junction bases outside the gene matches: 9. CDR3 nucleotides: TGTGCCACCCAGACAGGGGGCGCGGGTCAGCCCCAGCATTTT. It is translated as CATQTGGAGQPQHF.

About this clonotype itself: Without the conserved terminal phenylalanine or tryptophan, this CDR3 likely stems from a read error. The DNA is omitted, as the CDR3 cannot be located on it reliably, and the CDR3 follows TCRdb's listing. The chain uses TRBV12-3 or TRBV12-4 and TRBJ2-7; the DNA was not compared with TRBD1, the D call given in the table. The CDR3 totals 12 residues, both ends included. The CDR3 reads CASSFRGYEQHL.

As to this clonotype: The junction and the germline gene differ at one end; a read error may be behind it. In nucleotides, the CDR3 is TGTGTCAGCAGTTACCGGGCAGCCTACATCGGGGAGCTGTTTTTT. Residues: CVSSYRAAYIGELFF. The chain combines TRBV6-5 with TRBJ2-2; D is unresolved. The CDR3 has 15 amino acids. CDR1 is MNHEY, CDR2 SVGAGI, per germline.

This chain uses TRBV6-1 with TRBJ1-4; tentatively, D is TRBD1 (5 bases). The germline gives CDR1 MNHNS, CDR2 SASEGT. V lost 5 bases, J lost 0 bases, and 25 bases lay in between. This CDR3 is 20 amino acids long. CDR3 amino acids: CASSQFTSSGASATNEKLFF. DNA for the CDR3: TGTGCCAGCAGTCAATTTACTTCTTCCGGGGCCTCGGCAACTAATGAAAAACTGTTTTTT.

The chain carries TRBV20-1 and TRBJ2-1, with TRBD2 as a possible D gene (5 bases). The CDR3 extends over 14 amino acids. The germline V and J ends were trimmed by 6 bases and 7 bases, with 19 bases remaining between them. Germline V gene sequence: CDR1 DFQATT, CDR2 SNEGSKA (reference sequence). The CDR3 reads CSAEGKGHRNEQFF. CDR3 bases: TGCAGTGCCGAGGGCAAGGGCCACAGAAATGAGCAGTTCTTC.

Remarks on this clonotype: Sequence at one end of the junction differs from germline and may be a read error. The V gene is TRBV10-3, the J gene TRBJ2-6; TRBD1 matches 7 bases. This CDR3 has 18 amino acids. From germline, CDR1 is ENHRY and CDR2 SYGVKD. CDR3 region: CAIAPATGAYSGVNVLTF. CDR3 in DNA: TGTGCCATCGCCCCCGCTACAGGGGCCTACTCTGGGGTCAACGTACTGACTTTC.

The chain combines TRBV6-5 with TRBJ1-4; 8 bases fit TRBD1. J was trimmed by 6 bases and V by 6 bases; bases with no gene match: 9. The CDR3 has 15 amino acids. Per the germline V gene, CDR1 is MNHEY and CDR2 is SVGAGI. CDR3 in amino acids: CASRGAGGAYEKLFF. For the CDR3, the DNA is TGTGCCAGCAGAGGGGCAGGGGGCGCTTATGAAAAACTGTTTTTT.

The chain employs TRBV28 and TRBJ2-6; D gene unclear. Between the trimmed V and J ends, which lost 5 bases and 2 bases, there was a span of 10 bases. Germline V gives CDR1 MDHEN, CDR2 SYDVKM. This CDR3 is 15 amino acids long. The CDR3 spells CASSTVGAGANVLTF. In DNA form, the CDR3 reads TGTGCCAGCAGTACTGTTGGGGCTGGGGCCAACGTCCTGACTTTC.

The chain joins TRBV11-2 to TRBJ1-3, with D unclear. The CDR3 covers 14 residues. Trimming removed 6 bases at V and 8 bases at J, with 17 bases between. Germline V lookup: CDR1 SGHAT, CDR2 FQNNGV. CDR3 region: CASRHGPVWDTIYF. CDR3 in DNA: TGTGCCAGCAGGCATGGTCCAGTCTGGGACACCATATATTTT.

In its sample, this clonotype was seen many times. V gene TRBV11-3 combines with J gene TRBJ2-3; D is possibly TRBD1 (5 bases). The CDR3 length is 14 residues. Per the germline V gene, CDR1 is SGHNT and CDR2 is YENEEA. The V end lost 5 bases, the J end lost 0 bases, and 9 bases lay between the germline ends. The CDR3 reads CASSLGASTDTQYF. CDR3 DNA: TGTGCCAGCAGCCTAGGGGCAAGCACAGATACGCAGTATTTT.

This chain uses TRBV20-1 with TRBJ2-1, with TRBD1 matching over 7 bases. Germline trimming cut 7 bases from V and 15 bases from J; bases unmatched to any gene: 15. Germline values: CDR1 DFQATT, CDR2 SNEGSKA (reference sequence). The length of the CDR3 is 12 residues. In DNA form, the CDR3 reads TGCAGTGTCACAAGAGGGGGCCCGCGTGGGTTCTTC. It encodes CSVTRGGPRGFF.

As regards this clonotype: Sequence at one end of the junction differs from germline and may be a read error. The V gene is TRBV11-2, the J gene TRBJ1-6, with D unclear. The CDR3 runs 14 residues. Germline CDR1 is SGHAT and CDR2 is FQNNGV. As DNA, the CDR3 is TGTTCCAGCAGCTTTGGGGTGTGTAATTCACACCTCCACTTT. This sequence encodes CSSSFGVCNSHLHF.

With respect to this clonotype: A much larger clone differs from this one at a single base, so this may be a read error. V usage is TRBV5-6 and J usage is TRBJ1-1; D is possibly TRBD1 (5 bases). There are 12 residues in the CDR3. Germline CDR1 SGHDT, CDR2 YYEEEE. V lost 1 base and J 7 bases, leaving 8 bases between the germline ends. CDR3 bases: TGTGCCAGCAGCTTGATGGGGGGTGAAGCTTTCTTT. Translating gives CASSLMGGEAFF.

In regard to this clonotype: Mismatch with germline at one junction end may stem from a read error. The gene calls are TRBV12-3 or TRBV12-4 and TRBJ2-3; D is perhaps TRBD1 or TRBD2 (5 bases each). The CDR3 spans 16 residues. This CDR3 is CASSRGTGGPTDTQYF. The CDR3 DNA reads as TGTGCCAGCAGTCGCGGTACTGGGGGACCCACAGATACGCAATATTTT.

Points on this clonotype: It may be a read error: a sequence one base away is much more abundant. This chain joins TRBV20-1 and TRBJ2-7; the D gene is possibly TRBD1 (6 bases). Germline-derived CDR1 and CDR2 are DFQATT and SNEGSKA (reference sequence). The CDR3 length is 13 residues. V was trimmed by 6 bases and J by 5 bases, leaving 17 bases between them. CDR3 in amino acids: CSALQGTCNEQYF. DNA for the CDR3: TGCAGTGCCCTACAGGGTACCTGCAACGAGCAGTACTTC.

A few counts support this clonotype. The chain couples TRBV20-1 to TRBJ2-3, with D maybe TRBD2 (6 bases). Germline CDR1 DFQATT, CDR2 SNEGSKA (reference sequence). V was shortened by 3 bases and J by 5 bases, with 15 bases between the two germline ends. The CDR3 runs 14 residues. CDR3 region: CSASFREREDTQYF. CDR3 DNA sequence: TGCAGTGCTAGTTTCCGGGAGAGGGAAGATACGCAGTATTTT.

Concerning this clonotype itself: A much bigger clone sits one base away, suggesting this may be a read error. DNA for the CDR3: TGTACCAGCAGTTCCCAGGGGTTCTCTGAAGCTTTCTTT. Its translation: CTSSSQGFSEAFF. This rearrangement joins TRBV12-3 or TRBV12-4 to TRBJ1-1, with a weak D call TRBD1 (6 bases). The CDR3 is 13 residues long.

The chain is built from TRBV29-1 and TRBJ2-3; 11 bases agree with TRBD2. Trimming removed 6 bases from V and 4 bases from J; junction bases left unmatched: 6. CDR1 and CDR2 from the germline V gene are SQVTM and ANQGSEA. The CDR3 is 14 amino acids. The CDR3 nucleotides are TGCAGCGTAACCGGGACTAGCGGTGCAGATACGCAGTATTTT. Residues: CSVTGTSGADTQYF.

This clonotype was picked up a small number of times. The chain recombines TRBV5-4 with TRBJ2-1; 9 bases line up with TRBD2. Per germline, CDR1 SGHNT and CDR2 YYREEE (reference sequence). J was trimmed by 9 bases and V by 3 bases; bases with no gene match: 13. The CDR3 is made up of 16 amino acids. The CDR3 loop is CASSSGTSRGSTEQFF. CDR3 nucleotide sequence: TGTGCCAGCAGCTCCGGGACTAGCCGTGGAAGCACTGAGCAGTTCTTC.

This clonotype was seen a single time. The junction differs from germline at one of its ends, possibly a read error. V is TRBV6-6 and J is TRBJ2-7, with D tentatively TRBD1 (6 bases). Germline CDR1 MNHNY, CDR2 SVGAGI (reference sequence). CDR3 length: 16 residues. DNA of the CDR3: TGTGCCTGCAGTTACGACCTGACAGGTCGGGACTACGAGCAGTACTTC. This encodes CACSYDLTGRDYEQYF.

Concerning this clonotype: The junction and the germline gene differ at one end; a read error may be behind it. The chain recombines TRBV6-5 with TRBJ2-3; the D call may be TRBD1 or TRBD2 (5 bases each). The germline V gene encodes CDR1 MNHEY and CDR2 SVGAGI. This CDR3 contains 16 residues. The CDR3 spells CTSSYRGRYSSDTQYF. In DNA, the CDR3 is TGTACCAGCAGTTACCGGGGACGCTATAGCTCGGATACGCAGTATTTT.

About this clonotype: Since no conserved phenylalanine or tryptophan closes the CDR3, a read error is the likely cause. This rearrangement joins TRBV4-2 to TRBJ1-2; a possible D gene is TRBD1 (5 bases). Trimming removed 4 bases from V and 0 bases from J, with 12 bases in between. Germline CDR1 LGHNA, CDR2 YNFKEQ. This CDR3 has 15 residues. CDR3 protein: CASSRPVGANYGYTL. Here the CDR3 DNA reads TGTGCCAGCAGCCGCCCGGTGGGGGCTAACTATGGCTACACCTTA.

As for this clonotype: A single base separates this from a much larger clone, so it may be a read error. The chain uses TRBV12-3 or TRBV12-4 and TRBJ2-7; D remains ambiguous. Trimming cost V 5 bases and J 2 bases, with 16 bases left between them. The CDR3 totals 15 residues. The CDR3 is CASSPDRSPAYEQYF. CDR3 bases: TGTGCCAGCAGTCCAGATCGAAGTCCTGCCTACGAGCAGTACTTC.

V is TRBV11-3 and J is TRBJ1-1, with D possibly being TRBD1 (6 bases). Germline CDR1 reads SGHNT; CDR2 reads YENEEA. Trimming stripped 11 bases from V and 5 bases from J, with 15 bases between. The CDR3 covers 12 residues. Written as DNA, the CDR3 is TGTGCCGGCAACTTACAGGGAACTGAAGCTTTCTTT. Its protein product is CAGNLQGTEAFF. The full variable domain, with the rest looked up from reference TRBV11-3 and TRBJ1-1, is EAGVVQSPRYKIIEKKQPVAFWCNPISGHNTLYWYLQNLGQGPELLIRYENEEAVDDSQLPKDRFSAERLKGVDSTLKIQPAELGDSAVYLCAGNLQGTEAFFGQGTRLTVV.